This entry concerns a single TCR beta chain. It has no known antigen specificity. Base qualities are not provided; no much larger clone lies one nucleotide away. Trimming removed 4 bases from V and 1 base from J, leaving 16 bases between the germline ends. The germline V gene provides CDR1 LGHNA and CDR2 YSLEER. The CDR3 numbers 16 residues from cysteine through phenylalanine. Only the CDR3 region is kept as DNA, spanning 48 bases read in frame from base 1. The cohort was made up of hundreds of healthy bone marrow donors. All cohort members were sampled while nominally healthy, although unrecorded immune exposures were likely present. CMV serostatus was positive for roughly 290 and negative for about 55% of the 666 cohort members, and was not recorded for this donor. A peripheral blood sample was provided by each donor, and peripheral blood mononuclear cells were used for TCR beta sequencing. Genomic DNA was extracted from the blood cell samples with the Qiagen DNeasy Blood Extraction Kit.

This specimen belongs to a study of cytomegalovirus exposure and HLA in healthy donors (dated by TCRdb to about 2017). In terms of the full investigation: In an earlier analysis of approximately 500 of the donors, 250 to 300 Gb of sequence data and some 120 million unique TCR beta sequences from about 179 million T cells were reported. An early release that covered approximately 600 HLA-typed donors contained 300 to 350 gigabases of sequencing data and 85 million to 100 million unique TCR sequences. The genetic ancestry cluster associated with self-reported Caucasian donors included roughly 84% of the roughly 360 genotyped donors. The study aimed to test whether cataloging public T cell receptors could reveal signatures of past pathogen exposure. Using immunosequencing, the study profiled T cell repertoires from about 620 subjects and related those repertoires to cytomegalovirus serostatus. Besides the first cohort of roughly 660 subjects, a separate validation cohort made up of 90 to 150 different subjects was used. The study combined high-throughput TCR immunosequencing, statistical association of individual TCRs with disease status, and machine learning to predict cytomegalovirus infection status. In a later analysis, previously published TCR beta repertoires from some 640 donors were re-analyzed and high-resolution HLA genotyping was added so that TCR occurrence patterns could be studied. The later analysis used no new phenotypic data to find candidate immune exposures, relying instead on TCR beta sequences and their occurrence across donors. In an earlier analysis of 587 of the donors, high-throughput TCR beta sequencing was used to judge whether each TCR beta V gene segment behaved as functional or pseudogenic. Alongside the repertoire data, information on donor age, sex, ethnicity and CMV serostatus was compiled. Genome-wide SNP genotypes for about 65% of the roughly 670 donors were used in a later genetic analysis, which treated that subset as a discovery cohort. Every discovery cohort repertoire had been produced on one sequencing platform. Both class I and class II loci were covered by HLA typing, at four-digit resolution. Typing coverage differed by locus: A, B, C, DRB1 and DQB1 were typed in about 620-630 donors, DQA1 in 500 to 550, DPA1 in approximately 610, and DPB1 in 450 to 480. Four to six DR-DQ haplotypes were handled as single units for association and clustering because linkage in the cohort was strong. Across approximately 420 genotyped donors of the cohort, an average of approximately 240,000 unique TCR beta nucleotide sequences per donor were sequenced, and roughly a sixth of those sequences were non-productive.

The method was the immunoSEQ multiplex PCR assay. A mixture of 60 forward primers for TCR Vbeta segments and 13 reverse primers for TCR Jbeta segments was used in the multiplex PCR. The CDR3 region of rearranged TCR beta genes was amplified from genomic DNA by a multiplex PCR assay. The amplified TCR beta libraries were sequenced on the Illumina HiSeq System as 87-base-pair reads. In the authors' own workflow: Across the 670 or so repertoires, a later analysis counted roughly 77 million unique TCR beta chains, around 11 million of which were shared by at least two donors. A nearest-neighbor algorithm error-corrected the raw reads and collapsed the reads into unique sequences, merging closely related sequences to remove PCR and sequencing errors. To assign V, D and J gene segments, CDR3 sequences were aligned to IMGT reference sequences. For a sequence to be retained, a match of at least six nucleotides was required to both a V gene segment and a J gene segment. Rearrangements were called productive when the CDR3 lacked stop codons and stayed in frame with V and J; all others were non-productive. CDR3 was defined by IMGT convention, running from the second conserved V-encoded cysteine to the conserved J-encoded phenylalanine. Sequences without an unambiguous match to a single V gene segment were excluded from the earlier analysis of 587 of the donors. An earlier analysis of a few hundred of the donors classified V segments as functional when productive rearrangements were above 56.7% and as segregating when the standard deviation between donors was above 5%. A statistical classification framework was built for diagnosing cytomegalovirus status from the catalog of TCR beta chain sequences. In a later analysis, V and J genes were assigned by comparing TCR nucleotide sequences against IMGT/GENE-DB human TR gene sequences. The TCRdist pipeline was used in a later analysis to assign CDR3 sequences and most-parsimonious VDJ recombination scenarios. A later analysis defined each TCR beta chain by its CDR3 amino acid sequence plus V-gene family, and excluded reads lacking a unique V-gene family. A later analysis removed 500 to 650 highly shared, low-generation-probability nucleotide sequences to deal with suspected cross-contamination and a sequencing artifact. In a later analysis, a clonal expansion index was calculated for each public chain from normalized within-repertoire ranks of inferred template counts. In a later analysis, generation probabilities were computed using a VDJ recombination model fitted to out-of-frame rearrangements, and the results were checked against IGoR. In a later analysis, TCR-TCR, TCR-HLA and TCR-CMV co-occurrence was scored with hypergeometric tests, and a repertoire-size bias correction was applied to TCR pairs. False discovery rates were estimated in a later analysis by permuting HLA or CMV assignments 20 times. In a later analysis, co-occurring TCRs were grouped with DBSCAN, and TCRdist sequence similarity was added when clustering was performed within HLA-allele-positive subsets. For co-occurrence clustering, repertoires with fewer than 30,000 or more than 120,000 public chains were excluded, along with 4 to 6 repertoires with anomalous nucleotide sharing. The table was pulled from immuneACCESS by TCRdb, which kept in-frame rearrangements only. Such tables lose some clones; where checked, under half of the loss comes from unresolved V genes, and the rest has no known cause. The D gene and trimming were derived from the DNA, and the V and J assignments and clone size from that table. A total of over 95,000 clones appear in this sample, around three quarters of them only once. Clones ranked in the top ten supply 2% to 2.5% of the sample.

On the study overall, not on this receptor specifically: A later analysis found that most CMV-associated TCR beta chains appeared HLA-restricted, with HLA associations seemingly driven largely by CMV exposure. The only immune exposure information available for the cohort was CMV serostatus. In a later genetic analysis, a missense DCLRE1C variant was associated with V-gene and J-gene trimming of TCR beta chains, and the association was replicated in an independent cohort. According to a later analysis, TCR association rates differed among HLA loci, with DRB1 alleles showing the most associated TCRs and HLA-C alleles showing the fewest. In vitro tests confirmed that three of the cytomegalovirus-associated TCR beta chains recognize cytomegalovirus antigens. Some IMGT-functional V segments, including TRBV6-2 and TRBV6-3, could not be distinguished by the 87-base-pair reads and were therefore excluded. Because some donors lacked HLA typing at each locus, the association tests relied only on the typed subset. In the study, 164 TCR beta chains were listed as associated with cytomegalovirus. The earlier analysis of almost 600 of the donors excluded about 16 rarely observed V segments, including chromosome 9 orphons, because counts were too low. Across donors, most TCR sequences were observed very rarely, whereas some public TCRs were present in many individuals. A later genetic analysis reported fewer N-insertions in productive TCRs among donors in an Asian-associated ancestry cluster than the approximately 670-donor mean. A group of highly shared sequence variants was considered likely to be a technical artifact of the sequencing pipeline. According to a later analysis, parvovirus B19, influenza, CMV and Epstein-Barr virus appeared linked to several top co-occurrence clusters. Correlated functional status among segregating V segments might reflect linkage disequilibrium, but an unknown experimental factor could not be ruled out. Broadly in line with IMGT annotations, most TCR beta V segments showed up in productive rearrangements about 90% or about 30% of the time in an earlier analysis of about 500 of the donors. Roughly uniform sequencing depth across donors was assumed in presence/absence analyses, although this assumption may not hold. Compared with equally common non-associated chains, HLA-associated TCR beta chains in a later analysis were more clonally expanded and had lower generation probabilities. Specific HLA alleles were associated with over 15,000 TCR beta sequences at a false discovery rate of 0.05 in a later analysis. It was suggested by the authors that the approach could potentially be generalized to other disease states and immunological phenotypes. Only TCR beta chains were sequenced in this cohort, and the absence of alpha or paired-chain data limited detectable features. The classifier was reported to diagnose cytomegalovirus status with high specificity and sensitivity in both the original and validation cohorts. When HLA alleles, especially DR and DQ, strongly co-occurred, TCR associations were difficult to assign to individual alleles. A further reported finding was that TCR beta sequences accurately predicted the HLA-A and HLA-B alleles for most subjects in the first cohort.

The sequence joins TRBV4-3 to TRBJ1-1; the D region possibly corresponds to TRBD1 (6 bases align). The TCR sequence derives from a human donor in good health. The sequencing input was PBMCs. The CDR3 in this case is CASSPSPTGQNTEAFF. In nucleotides, the sequence is TGCGCCAGCAGCCCCTCCCCCACAGGGCAGAACACTGAAGCTTTCTTT.